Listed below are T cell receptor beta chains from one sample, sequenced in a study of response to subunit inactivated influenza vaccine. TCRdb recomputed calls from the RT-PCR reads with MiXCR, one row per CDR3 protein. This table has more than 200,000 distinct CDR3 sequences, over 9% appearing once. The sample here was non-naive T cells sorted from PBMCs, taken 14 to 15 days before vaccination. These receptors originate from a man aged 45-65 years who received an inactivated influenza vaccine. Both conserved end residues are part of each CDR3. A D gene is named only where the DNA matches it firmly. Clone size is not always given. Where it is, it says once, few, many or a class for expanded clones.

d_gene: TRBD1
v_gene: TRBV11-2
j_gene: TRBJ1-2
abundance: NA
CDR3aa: CASSLGQRSGYTF
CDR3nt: TGTGCCAGCAGCTTGGGACAGAGGTCTGGCTACACCTTC

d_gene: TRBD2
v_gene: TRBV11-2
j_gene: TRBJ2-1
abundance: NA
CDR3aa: CASSGMITSGWDLRSYNEQFF
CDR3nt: TGTGCCAGCAGCGGGATGATAACTAGCGGGTGGGACCTGAGGTCCTACAATGAGCAGTTCTTC

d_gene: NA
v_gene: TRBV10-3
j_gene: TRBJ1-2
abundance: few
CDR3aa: CAIRARDSGYTF
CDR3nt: TGTGCCATCAGGGCCCGGGACTCTGGCTACACCTTC

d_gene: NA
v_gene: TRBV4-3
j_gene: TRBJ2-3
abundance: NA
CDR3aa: CASSLEGSVIGSSGTDTQYF
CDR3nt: TGCGCCAGCAGCCTCGAGGGTTCGGTTATCGGCAGCTCAGGGACAGATACGCAGTATTTT

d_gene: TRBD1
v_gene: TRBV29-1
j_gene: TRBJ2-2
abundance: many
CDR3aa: CSVADRANTGELFF
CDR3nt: TGCAGCGTTGCGGACAGGGCAAACACCGGGGAGCTGTTTTTT

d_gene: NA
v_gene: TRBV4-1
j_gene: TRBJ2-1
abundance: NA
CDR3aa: CASSQDRVSFNEQFF
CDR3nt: TGCGCCAGCAGCCAAGATCGGGTCAGCTTCAATGAGCAGTTCTTC

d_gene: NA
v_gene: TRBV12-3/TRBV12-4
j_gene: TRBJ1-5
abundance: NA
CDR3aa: CAWGWDQPQHF
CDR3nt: TGTGCGTGGGGTTGGGATCAGCCCCAGCATTTT

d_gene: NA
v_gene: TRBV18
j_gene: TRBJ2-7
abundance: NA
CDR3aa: CASSQRSYEQYF
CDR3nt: TGTGCCAGCTCACAACGGAGCTACGAGCAGTACTTC

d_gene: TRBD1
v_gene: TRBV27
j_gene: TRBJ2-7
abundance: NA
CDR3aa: CASRRLQGVGGDEQYF
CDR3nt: TGTGCCAGCAGGAGGTTACAGGGGGTAGGGGGTGACGAGCAGTACTTC

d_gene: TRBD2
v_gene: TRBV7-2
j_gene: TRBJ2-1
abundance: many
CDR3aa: CASSELAGGYNEQFF
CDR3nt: TGTGCCAGCAGCGAACTAGCGGGAGGGTACAATGAGCAGTTCTTC

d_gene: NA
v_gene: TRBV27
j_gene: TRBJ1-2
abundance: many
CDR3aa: CASSLLGQDVGYTF
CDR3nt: TGTGCCAGCAGTTTATTGGGACAAGATGTCGGCTACACCTTC

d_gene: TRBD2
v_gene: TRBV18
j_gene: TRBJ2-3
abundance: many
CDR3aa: CASSTGLAGVGDTQYF
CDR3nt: TGTGCCAGCTCAACGGGACTAGCGGGCGTGGGAGATACGCAGTATTTT

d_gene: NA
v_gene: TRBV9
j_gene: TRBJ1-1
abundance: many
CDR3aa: CASSVASTRANTEAFF
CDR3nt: TGTGCCAGCAGCGTAGCAAGTACCAGGGCTAACACTGAAGCTTTCTTT

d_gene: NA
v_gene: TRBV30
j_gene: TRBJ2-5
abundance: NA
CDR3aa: CAWSWKTAPETQYF
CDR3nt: TGTGCCTGGAGTTGGAAGACTGCCCCAGAGACCCAGTACTTC

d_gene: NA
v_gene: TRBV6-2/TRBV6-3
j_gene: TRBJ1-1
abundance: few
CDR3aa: CASSYQLGSTEAFF
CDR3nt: TGTGCCAGCAGTTACCAACTTGGGAGCACTGAAGCTTTCTTT

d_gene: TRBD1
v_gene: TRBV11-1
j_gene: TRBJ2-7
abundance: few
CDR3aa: CASSLHGGGQGKFVEQYF
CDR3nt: TGTGCCAGCAGCCTCCATGGGGGGGGACAGGGAAAGTTTGTCGAGCAGTACTTC

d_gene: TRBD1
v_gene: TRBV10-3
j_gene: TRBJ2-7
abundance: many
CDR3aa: CAITGTGSQYEQYF
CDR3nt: TGTGCCATAACCGGGACAGGGTCTCAGTACGAGCAGTACTTC

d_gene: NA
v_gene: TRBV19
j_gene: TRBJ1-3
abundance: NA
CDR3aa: CASSIPSQVNSGNTIYF
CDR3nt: TGTGCCAGTAGTATCCCCTCACAGGTTAACTCTGGAAACACCATATATTTT

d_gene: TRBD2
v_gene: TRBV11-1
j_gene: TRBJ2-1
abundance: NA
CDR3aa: CASSYETSLGPYNEQFF
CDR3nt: TGTGCCAGCAGCTACGAGACTAGCCTAGGCCCCTACAATGAGCAGTTCTTC

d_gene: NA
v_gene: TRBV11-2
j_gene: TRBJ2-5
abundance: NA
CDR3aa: CASSSTGSQETQYF
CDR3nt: TGTGCCAGCAGCTCAACAGGGTCCCAAGAGACCCAGTACTTC

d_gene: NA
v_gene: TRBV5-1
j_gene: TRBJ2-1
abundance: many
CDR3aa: CASSLARSGSSSHEQFF
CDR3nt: TGCGCCAGCAGCTTGGCGCGGTCGGGCAGTAGCTCCCATGAGCAGTTCTTC

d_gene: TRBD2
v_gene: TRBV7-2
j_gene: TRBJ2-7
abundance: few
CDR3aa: CASSLVTSGEQYF
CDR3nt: TGTGCCAGCAGCTTAGTGACTAGCGGCGAGCAGTACTTC

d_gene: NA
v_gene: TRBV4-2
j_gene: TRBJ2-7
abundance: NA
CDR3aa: CASSQDRTAAYEQYF
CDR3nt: TGTGCCAGCAGCCAAGATAGAACGGCAGCGTACGAGCAGTACTTC

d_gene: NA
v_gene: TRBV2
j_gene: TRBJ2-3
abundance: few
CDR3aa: CASRSPGPMSQYF
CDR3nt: TGTGCCAGCAGATCACCGGGACCCATGTCCCAGTATTTT

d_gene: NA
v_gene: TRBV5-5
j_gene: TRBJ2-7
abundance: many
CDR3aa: CASSTGYTYEQYF
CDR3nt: TGTGCCAGCAGCACGGGGTACACCTACGAGCAGTACTTC

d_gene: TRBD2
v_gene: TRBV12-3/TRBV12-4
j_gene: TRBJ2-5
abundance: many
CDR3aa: CASSQGTSGGLQETQYF
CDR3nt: TGTGCCAGCAGCCAAGGGACTAGCGGAGGACTGCAAGAGACCCAGTACTTC

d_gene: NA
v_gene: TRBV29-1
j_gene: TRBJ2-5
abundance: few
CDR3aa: CSVGSEGGWGETQYF
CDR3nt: TGCAGCGTTGGTTCTGAAGGAGGGTGGGGGGAGACCCAGTACTTC

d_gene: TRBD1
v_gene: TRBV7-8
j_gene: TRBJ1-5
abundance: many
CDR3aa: CASSLVQGARSNQPQHF
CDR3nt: TGTGCCAGCAGCTTAGTACAGGGGGCGAGGAGCAATCAGCCCCAGCATTTT

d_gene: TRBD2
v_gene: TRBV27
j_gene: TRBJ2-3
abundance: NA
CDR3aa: CASNREGASGRADTQYF
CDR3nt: TGTGCCAGCAACCGCGAGGGGGCTAGCGGGAGGGCAGATACGCAGTATTTT

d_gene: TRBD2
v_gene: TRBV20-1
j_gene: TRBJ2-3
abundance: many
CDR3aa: CSAPGIAGLPDTQYF
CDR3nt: TGCAGTGCACCCGGGATAGCGGGACTTCCAGATACGCAGTATTTT

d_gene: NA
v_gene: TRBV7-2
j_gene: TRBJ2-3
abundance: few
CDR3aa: CASSYLQRTDTQYF
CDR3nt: TGTGCCAGCAGCTACCTACAAAGAACAGATACGCAGTATTTT

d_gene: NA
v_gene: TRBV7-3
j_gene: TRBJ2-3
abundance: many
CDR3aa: CASSPGAVASDTQYF
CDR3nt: TGTGCCAGCAGCCCCGGAGCAGTAGCTTCAGATACGCAGTATTTT

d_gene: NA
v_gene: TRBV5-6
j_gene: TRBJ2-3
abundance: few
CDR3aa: CASSLDPTTDTQYF
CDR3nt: TGTGCCAGCAGCTTGGACCCAACCACAGATACGCAGTATTTT

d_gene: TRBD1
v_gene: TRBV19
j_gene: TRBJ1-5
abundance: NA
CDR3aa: CASSSRTGESPQHF
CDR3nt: TGTGCCAGTAGTAGCCGGACAGGGGAATCGCCCCAGCATTTT

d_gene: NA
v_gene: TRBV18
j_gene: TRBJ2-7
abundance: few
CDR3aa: CASSPPKGLGAVVQYF
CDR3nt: TGTGCCAGCTCACCACCGAAAGGGCTAGGGGCGGTGGTGCAGTACTTC

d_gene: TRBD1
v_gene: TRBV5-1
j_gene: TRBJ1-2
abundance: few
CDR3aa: CASSLTGGDGYTF
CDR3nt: TGCGCCAGCAGCTTGACAGGGGGCGATGGCTACACCTTC

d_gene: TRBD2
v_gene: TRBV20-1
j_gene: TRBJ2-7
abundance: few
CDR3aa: CSATVALAGGYEQYF
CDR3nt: TGCAGTGCTACGGTAGCACTAGCGGGAGGATACGAGCAGTACTTC

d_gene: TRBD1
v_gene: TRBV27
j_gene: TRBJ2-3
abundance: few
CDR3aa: CASRNSGQVSTDTQYF
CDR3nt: TGTGCCAGCAGGAACTCGGGACAGGTCAGCACAGATACGCAGTATTTT

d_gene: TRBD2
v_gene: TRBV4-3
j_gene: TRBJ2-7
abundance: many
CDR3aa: CASSQAARGSGSYEQYF
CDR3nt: TGCGCCAGCAGCCAAGCCGCCCGCGGGAGTGGCTCCTACGAGCAGTACTTC